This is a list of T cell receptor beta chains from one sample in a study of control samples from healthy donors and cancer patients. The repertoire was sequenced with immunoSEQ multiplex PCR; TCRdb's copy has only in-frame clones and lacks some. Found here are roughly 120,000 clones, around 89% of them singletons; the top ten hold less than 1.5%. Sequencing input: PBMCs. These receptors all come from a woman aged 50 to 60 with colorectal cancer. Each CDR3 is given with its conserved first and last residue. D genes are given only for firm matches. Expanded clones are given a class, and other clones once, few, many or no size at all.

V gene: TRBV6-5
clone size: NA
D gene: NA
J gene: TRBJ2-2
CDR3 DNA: TGTGCCAGCAGTTACGAAGGGCCCCCACCAGCTGGGGAGCTGTTTTTT
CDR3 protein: CASSYEGPPPAGELFF

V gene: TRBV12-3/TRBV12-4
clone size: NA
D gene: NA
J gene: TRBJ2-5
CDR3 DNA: TGTGCCAGCAGTTTAGGCCAAGAGACCCAGTACTTC
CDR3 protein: CASSLGQETQYF

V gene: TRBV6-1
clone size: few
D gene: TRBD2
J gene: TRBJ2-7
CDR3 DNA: TGTGCCAGCAGTGGGAGACTAGCGGGAGGGCTGAAGGAGCAGTACTTC
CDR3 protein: CASSGRLAGGLKEQYF

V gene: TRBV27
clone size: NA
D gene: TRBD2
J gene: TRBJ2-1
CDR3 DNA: TGTGCCAGCAGTCCCAATCGAGGGAGAGCGGGAGAGAGGAATGAGCAGTTCTTC
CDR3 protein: CASSPNRGRAGERNEQFF

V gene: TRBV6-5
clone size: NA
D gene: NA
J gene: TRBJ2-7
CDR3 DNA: TGTGCCAGCAGTTACTCAGGAAGAGATTCCTACGAGCAGTACTTC
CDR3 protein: CASSYSGRDSYEQYF

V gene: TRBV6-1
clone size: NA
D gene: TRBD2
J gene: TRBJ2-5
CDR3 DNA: TGTGCCAGCAGTTTTATGGGAGGGAATCAAGAGACCCAGTACTTC
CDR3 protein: CASSFMGGNQETQYF

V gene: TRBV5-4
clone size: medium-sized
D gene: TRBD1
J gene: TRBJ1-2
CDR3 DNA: TGTGCCAGCAGACGGACAGGGGAAAACTATGGCTACACCTTC
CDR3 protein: CASRRTGENYGYTF

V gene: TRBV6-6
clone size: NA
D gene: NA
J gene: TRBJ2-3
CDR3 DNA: TGTGCCAAAAAAGATACGCAGTATTTT
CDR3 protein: CAKKDTQYF

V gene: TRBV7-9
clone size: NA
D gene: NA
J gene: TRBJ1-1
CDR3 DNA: TGTGCCAGCAGCTTAAGTCGGTCGGGTATTAGGTCTGAAGCTTTCTTT
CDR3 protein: CASSLSRSGIRSEAFF

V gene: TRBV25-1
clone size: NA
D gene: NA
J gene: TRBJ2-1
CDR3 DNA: TGTGCCAGCAGTAACCACAGGGAAGGTCTGAACAATGAGCAGTTCTTC
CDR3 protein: CASSNHREGLNNEQFF

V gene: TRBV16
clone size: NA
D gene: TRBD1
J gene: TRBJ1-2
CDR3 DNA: TGTGCCAGCAGCCGGGACAGGGGAGCGAACTATGGCTACACCTTC
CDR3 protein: CASSRDRGANYGYTF

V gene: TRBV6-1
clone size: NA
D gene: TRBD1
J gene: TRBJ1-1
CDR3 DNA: TGTGCCAGCAGTGAGAGGACAGGCGCGGCTTTCTTT
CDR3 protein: CASSERTGAAFF

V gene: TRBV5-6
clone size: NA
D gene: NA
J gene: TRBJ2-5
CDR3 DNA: TGTGCCAGCAGCTTACAGGGGGGGCGGGAGACCCAGTACTTC
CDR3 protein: CASSLQGGRETQYF

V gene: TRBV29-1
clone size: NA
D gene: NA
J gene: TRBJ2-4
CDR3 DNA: TGCAGCGTTGATGGAGTCAGGGGCAACATTCAGTACTTC
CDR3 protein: CSVDGVRGNIQYF

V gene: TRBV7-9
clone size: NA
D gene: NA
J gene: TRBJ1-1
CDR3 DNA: TGTGCCAGCAGCTTAAGGGGTTTGAGGGGCACTGAAGCTTTCTTT
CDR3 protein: CASSLRGLRGTEAFF

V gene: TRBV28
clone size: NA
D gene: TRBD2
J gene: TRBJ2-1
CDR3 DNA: TGTGCCAGCAGTTTCAACTTAGCGGGAGGGTACAATGAGCAGTTCTTC
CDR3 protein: CASSFNLAGGYNEQFF

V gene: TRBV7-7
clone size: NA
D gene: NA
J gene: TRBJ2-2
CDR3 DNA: TGTGCTAGCAGCTTAGACAGACTCACCGGGGAGCTGTTTTTT
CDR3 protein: CASSLDRLTGELFF

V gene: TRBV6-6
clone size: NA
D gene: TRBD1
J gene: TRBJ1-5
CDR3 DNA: TGTGCCAGCAGCCTACAGGGGAATAGCAATCAGCCCCAGCATTTT
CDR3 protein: CASSLQGNSNQPQHF

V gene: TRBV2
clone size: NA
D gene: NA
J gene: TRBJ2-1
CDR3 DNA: TGTGCCAGCAGCGTAGATAACAATGAGCAGTTCTTC
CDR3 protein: CASSVDNNEQFF

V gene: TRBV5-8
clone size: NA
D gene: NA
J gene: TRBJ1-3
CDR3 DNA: TGTGCCAGCAGCTTGCGGGATTCTGGAAACACCATATATTTT
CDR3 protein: CASSLRDSGNTIYF

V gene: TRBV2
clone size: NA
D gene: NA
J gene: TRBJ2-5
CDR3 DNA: TGTGCCAGCCCGAGGGGGGCGAGGCTCGAACAAGAGACCCAGTACTTC
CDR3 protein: CASPRGARLEQETQYF

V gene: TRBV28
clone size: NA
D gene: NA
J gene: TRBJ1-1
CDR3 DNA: TGTGCCAGCAGTTTATTGCTGGAGAACACTGAAGCTTTCTTT
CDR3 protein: CASSLLLENTEAFF

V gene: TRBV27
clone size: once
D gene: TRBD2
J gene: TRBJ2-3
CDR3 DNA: TGTGCCAGCAGTCGGTGGACTAGCGGGAGCCACACAGATACGCAGTATTTT
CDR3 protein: CASSRWTSGSHTDTQYF

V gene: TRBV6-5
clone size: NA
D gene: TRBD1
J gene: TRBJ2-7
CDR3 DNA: TGTGCCAGCAGAACGACAGGGAACGAGCAGTACTTC
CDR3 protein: CASRTTGNEQYF

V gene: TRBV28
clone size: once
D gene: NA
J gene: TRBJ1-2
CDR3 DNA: TGTGCCAGCAGTGAGGTTAGGCTTAACTATGGCTACACCTTC
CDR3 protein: CASSEVRLNYGYTF

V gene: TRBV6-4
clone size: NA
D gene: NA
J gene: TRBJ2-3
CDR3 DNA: TGTGCCAGCAGTGAAGTTGCTAGCTCAGATACGCAGTATTTT
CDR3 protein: CASSEVASSDTQYF

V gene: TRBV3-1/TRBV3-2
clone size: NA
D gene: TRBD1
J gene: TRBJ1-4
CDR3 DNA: TGTGCCACGACAGGGCCGAATGAAAAACTGTTTTTT
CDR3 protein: CATTGPNEKLFF

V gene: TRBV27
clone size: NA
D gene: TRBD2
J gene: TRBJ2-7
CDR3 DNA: TGTGCCAGCAGTTTTCGAGGGCGGGGGAACTACGAGCAGTACTTC
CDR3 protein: CASSFRGRGNYEQYF

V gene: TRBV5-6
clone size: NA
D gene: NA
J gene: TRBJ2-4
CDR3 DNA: TGTGCCAGCAGCTTGGGACCCCTCCCGGCCAAAAACATTCAGTACTTC
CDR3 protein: CASSLGPLPAKNIQYF

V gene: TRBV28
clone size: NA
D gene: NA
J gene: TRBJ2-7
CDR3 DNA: TGTGCCAGCAGCGAAACTAGACAGGGAGGGAACGAGCAGTACTTC
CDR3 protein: CASSETRQGGNEQYF

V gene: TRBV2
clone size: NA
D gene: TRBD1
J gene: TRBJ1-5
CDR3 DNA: TGTGCCAGCACCGGACAGGGCAATCAGCCCCAGCATTTT
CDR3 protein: CASTGQGNQPQHF

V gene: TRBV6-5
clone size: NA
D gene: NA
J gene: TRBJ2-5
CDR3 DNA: TGTGCCAGTGAGGTTGCGGGGAGCGGGCGGGGGACCCAGTACTTC
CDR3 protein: CASEVAGSGRGTQYF

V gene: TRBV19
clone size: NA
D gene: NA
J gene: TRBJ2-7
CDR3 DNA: TGTGCCAGTAGTATCAATCCGGGAGCACCCTACGAGCAGTACTTC
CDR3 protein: CASSINPGAPYEQYF

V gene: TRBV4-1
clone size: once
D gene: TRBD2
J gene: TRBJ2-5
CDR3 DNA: TGCGCCAGCAGCCGAATAGCGGGAGTAGGGGAAGAGACCCAGTACTTC
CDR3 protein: CASSRIAGVGEETQYF

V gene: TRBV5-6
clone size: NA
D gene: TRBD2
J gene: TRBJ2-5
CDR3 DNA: TGTGCCAGCAACCCTCTAGCGGATCAAGAGACCCAGTACTTC
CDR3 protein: CASNPLADQETQYF

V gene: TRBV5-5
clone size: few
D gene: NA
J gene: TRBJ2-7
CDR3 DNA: TGTGCCAGCAGCCAGGATCCGGGGGCGTGGGAGCAGTACTTC
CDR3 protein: CASSQDPGAWEQYF

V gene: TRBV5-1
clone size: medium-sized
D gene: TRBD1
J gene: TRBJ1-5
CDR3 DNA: TGCGCCAGCAGCTACCTGACAGGGTTAAAGGAGATCGGGCCCCAGCATTTT
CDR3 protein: CASSYLTGLKEIGPQHF

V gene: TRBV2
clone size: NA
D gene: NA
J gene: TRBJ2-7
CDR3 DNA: TGTGCCAGCAGTGTCGACGGTGCGGGTTGGTACGAGCAGTACTTC
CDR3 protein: CASSVDGAGWYEQYF

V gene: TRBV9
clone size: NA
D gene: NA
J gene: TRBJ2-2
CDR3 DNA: TGTGCCAGCAGCGTAGGGCTGGGGACCGGGGAGCTGTTTTTT
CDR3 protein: CASSVGLGTGELFF

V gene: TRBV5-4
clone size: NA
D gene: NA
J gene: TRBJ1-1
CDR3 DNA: TGTGCCAGCAGCCTTGTGAACACTGAAGCTTTCTTT
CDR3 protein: CASSLVNTEAFF

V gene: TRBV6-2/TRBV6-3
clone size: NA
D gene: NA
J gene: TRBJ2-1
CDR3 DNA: TGTGCCAGCAGTTACGGGCGGCCCACCTACAATGAGCAGTTCTTC
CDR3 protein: CASSYGRPTYNEQFF

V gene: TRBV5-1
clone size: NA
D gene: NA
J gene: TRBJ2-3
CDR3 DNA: TGCGCCAGCAGCCCGGATCCCGGGACGTCCACAGATACGCAGTATTTT
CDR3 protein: CASSPDPGTSTDTQYF

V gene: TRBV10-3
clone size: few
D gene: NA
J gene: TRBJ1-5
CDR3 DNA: TGTGCCATCAGTGACGGTTATCAGCCCCAGCATTTT
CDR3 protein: CAISDGYQPQHF

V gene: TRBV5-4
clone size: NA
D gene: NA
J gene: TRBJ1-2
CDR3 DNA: TGTGCCAGCAGCCCCGGAGGAGCTAACTATGGCTACACCTTC
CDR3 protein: CASSPGGANYGYTF

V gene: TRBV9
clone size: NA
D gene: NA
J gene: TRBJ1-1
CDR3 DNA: TGTGCCAGCAGCGGGGAAGGAAACACTGAAGCTTTCTTT
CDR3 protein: CASSGEGNTEAFF

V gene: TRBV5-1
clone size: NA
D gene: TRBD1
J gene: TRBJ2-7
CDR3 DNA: TGCGCCAGCAGCCCGGGTCCGGGTGTCGGGACAGGGGGCTACGAGCAGTACTTC
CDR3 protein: CASSPGPGVGTGGYEQYF

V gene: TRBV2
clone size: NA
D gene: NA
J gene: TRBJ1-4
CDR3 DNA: TGTGCCAGCAGTGGGGGCCTTACCGCCAATGAAAAACTGTTTTTT
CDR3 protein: CASSGGLTANEKLFF

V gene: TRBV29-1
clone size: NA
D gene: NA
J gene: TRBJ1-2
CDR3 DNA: TGCAGCGTTGCGGGTGGGGGGTTAAGGAGCTACACCTTC
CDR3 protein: CSVAGGGLRSYTF

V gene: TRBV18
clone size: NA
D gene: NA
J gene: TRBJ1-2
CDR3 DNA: TGTGCCAGCTCACCCATAGAGCCGCCGGGGATTTATGGCTACACCTTC
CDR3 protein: CASSPIEPPGIYGYTF

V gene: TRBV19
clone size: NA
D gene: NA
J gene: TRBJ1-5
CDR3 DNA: TGTGCCAGTAGTATTAGCGGGTTTCAGCCCCAGCATTTT
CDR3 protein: CASSISGFQPQHF

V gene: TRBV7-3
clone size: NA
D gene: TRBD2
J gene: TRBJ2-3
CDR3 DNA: TGTGCCAGCGGCAATAGCGGGGGAACAGATACGCAGTATTTT
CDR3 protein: CASGNSGGTDTQYF

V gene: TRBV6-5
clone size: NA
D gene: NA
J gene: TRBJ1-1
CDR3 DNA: TGTGCCAGCAGTTACGGAGGGGCGAACACTGAAGCTTTCTTT
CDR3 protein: CASSYGGANTEAFF

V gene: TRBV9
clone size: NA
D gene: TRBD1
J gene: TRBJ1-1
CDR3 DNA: TGTGCCAGCAGCCCCCTGGGACAGGGGACGGGAAACACTGAAGCTTTCTTT
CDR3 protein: CASSPLGQGTGNTEAFF

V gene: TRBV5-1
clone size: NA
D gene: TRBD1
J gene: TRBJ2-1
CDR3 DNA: TGCGCCAGCAGCTTGTGGGACAGGGGGCCGGGACTAAGCTACAATGAGCAGTTCTTC
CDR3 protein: CASSLWDRGPGLSYNEQFF

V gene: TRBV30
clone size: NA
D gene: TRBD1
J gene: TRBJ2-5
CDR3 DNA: TGTGCCTGGAGTGCAGAGCTCGGGACAGGGGATGAGGAGACCCAGTACTTC
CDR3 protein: CAWSAELGTGDEETQYF

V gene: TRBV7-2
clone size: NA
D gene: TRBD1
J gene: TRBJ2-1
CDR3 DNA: TGTGCCAGCAGCTTAACCCACAGGGGACGAGTGGGGTACAATGAGCAGTTCTTC
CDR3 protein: CASSLTHRGRVGYNEQFF

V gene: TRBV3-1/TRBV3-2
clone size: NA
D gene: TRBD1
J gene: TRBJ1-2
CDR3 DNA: TGTGCCAGCAGCCGGCGTACAGGGGAGGGTGGCTACACCTTC
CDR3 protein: CASSRRTGEGGYTF

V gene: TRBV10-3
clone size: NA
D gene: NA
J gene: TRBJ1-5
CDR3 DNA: TGTGCCATCAGTCCGGACAATCAGCCCCAGCATTTT
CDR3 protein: CAISPDNQPQHF

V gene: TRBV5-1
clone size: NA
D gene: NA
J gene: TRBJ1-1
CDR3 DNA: TGCGCCAGCAGCTTGAGCGTCCTGAACACTGAAGCTTTCTTT
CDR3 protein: CASSLSVLNTEAFF

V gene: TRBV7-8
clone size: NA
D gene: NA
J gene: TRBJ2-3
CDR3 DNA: TGTGCCAGCAGCCCCCCGCGGGAAGATACGCAGTATTTT
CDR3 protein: CASSPPREDTQYF